The rows below give T cell receptor beta chains drawn from one sample of a study of blood T cell repertoires in COVID-19. Clones were sequenced by immunoSEQ multiplex PCR, and TCRdb holds only the in-frame ones, with some missing. The table records around 68,000 clones, over 75% of them present only once. The sample was peripheral blood. Receptor source: a man older than 75 with acute or convalescent COVID-19. Each CDR3 is given with its conserved first and last residue. The D gene is left open where the match is weak. Clone size, where shown, is once, few, many, or a class for clones that have expanded.

D	V	J	size	CDR3	DNA
TRBD1	TRBV18	TRBJ1-1	-	CASSLRQGDEAFF	TGTGCCAGCTCACTGCGACAGGGGGATGAAGCTTTCTTT
-	TRBV15	TRBJ1-1	few	CATSRAPQDNTEAFF	TGTGCCACCAGCAGAGCACCACAGGACAACACTGAAGCTTTCTTT
TRBD2	TRBV5-1	TRBJ2-5	-	CASSWRSLAGGWRETQYF	TGCGCCAGCAGCTGGAGATCTCTAGCGGGAGGATGGCGAGAGACCCAGTACTTC
-	TRBV19	TRBJ1-5	-	CASSIEGGDQPQHF	TGTGCCAGTAGTATAGAGGGGGGGGATCAGCCCCAGCATTTT
-	TRBV6-5	TRBJ1-4	-	CASSYSRGNEKLFF	TGTGCCAGCAGTTACTCGAGGGGGAATGAAAAACTGTTTTTT
-	TRBV6-5	TRBJ1-2	few	CASSQGFKNGYTF	TGTGCCAGCAGTCAGGGGTTTAAGAATGGCTACACCTTC
-	TRBV30	TRBJ1-5	-	CAWSTGHNQPQHF	TGTGCCTGGTCTACAGGTCACAATCAGCCCCAGCATTTT
TRBD1	TRBV7-9	TRBJ1-2	-	CASSLTGARMVDYGYTF	TGTGCCAGCAGCTTGACAGGGGCGAGGATGGTAGACTATGGCTACACCTTC
-	TRBV19	TRBJ1-5	-	CASSAQGTWPQHF	TGTGCCAGTAGTGCCCAGGGTACGTGGCCCCAGCATTTT
TRBD1	TRBV2	TRBJ1-5	-	CASSVTGGNQPQHF	TGTGCCAGCAGTGTGACAGGGGGCAATCAGCCCCAGCATTTT
-	TRBV11-2	TRBJ1-1	-	CASSVQDYTEAFF	TGTGCCAGCAGCGTACAGGATTACACTGAAGCTTTCTTT
TRBD2	TRBV2	TRBJ2-1	-	CASSERREIVNEQFF	TGTGCCAGCAGTGAAAGGCGGGAGATAGTGAATGAGCAGTTCTTC
TRBD2	TRBV24-1	TRBJ2-5	-	CATSDLGTSKETQYF	TGTGCCACCAGTGATTTGGGGACTAGCAAAGAGACCCAGTACTTC
TRBD2	TRBV19	TRBJ2-7	-	CASGHAGEVGEQYF	TGTGCCAGCGGCCACGCGGGGGAAGTAGGAGAGCAGTACTTC
TRBD1	TRBV27	TRBJ1-6	-	CASSLMGQGTNSPLHF	TGTGCCAGCAGTTTAATGGGACAGGGGACGAATTCACCCCTCCACTTT
-	TRBV6-5	TRBJ1-3	-	CASSLATDSGNTIYF	TGTGCCAGCAGTTTGGCTACAGATTCTGGAAACACCATATATTTT
TRBD2	TRBV5-1	TRBJ2-7	-	CASSPRTSGSYEQYF	TGCGCCAGCAGTCCCCGGACTAGCGGGAGCTACGAGCAGTACTTC
-	TRBV27	TRBJ2-1	-	CASSFWQYNEQFF	TGTGCCAGCAGTTTTTGGCAGTACAATGAGCAGTTCTTC
TRBD1	TRBV6-5	TRBJ1-3	-	CASRPTGGSGNTIYF	TGTGCCAGCAGACCTACAGGGGGCTCTGGAAACACCATATATTTT
TRBD1	TRBV6-2/TRBV6-3	TRBJ1-2	-	CASSYRRQGARGYTF	TGTGCCAGCAGTTACAGGAGACAGGGGGCGCGTGGCTACACCTTC
-	TRBV11-1	TRBJ1-5	-	CASLGGSYSNQPQHF	TGTGCCAGCCTGGGAGGGAGTTATAGCAATCAGCCCCAGCATTTT
-	TRBV18	TRBJ2-7	few	CASSLSGYEQYF	TGTGCCAGCTCACTGAGTGGCTACGAGCAGTACTTC
-	TRBV29-1	TRBJ1-2	-	CSVEGGHPNYGYTF	TGCAGCGTAGAAGGTGGACACCCTAACTATGGCTACACCTTC
-	TRBV5-5	TRBJ1-5	-	CASSWGGPWPQHF	TGTGCCAGCAGCTGGGGGGGCCCGTGGCCCCAGCATTTT
-	TRBV19	TRBJ2-5	-	CASAMDSYLETQYF	TGTGCCAGCGCCATGGACTCTTACCTCGAGACCCAGTACTTC
TRBD1	TRBV6-5	TRBJ2-1	-	CASSYLAGGTYNEQFF	TGTGCCAGCAGTTACCTGGCAGGGGGCACCTACAATGAGCAGTTCTTC
TRBD1	TRBV19	TRBJ1-1	few	CASSISMDRLGTEAFF	TGTGCCAGTAGTATATCTATGGACAGGTTGGGGACTGAAGCTTTCTTT
-	TRBV24-1	TRBJ1-2	-	CATSDEQGYGYTF	TGTGCCACCAGTGATGAACAGGGTTATGGCTACACCTTC
-	TRBV30	TRBJ2-2	-	CAWLDSGINTGELFF	TGTGCCTGGCTCGACTCGGGGATTAACACCGGGGAGCTGTTTTTT
-	TRBV4-3	TRBJ2-7	-	CASSQAWGQSYEQYF	TGCGCCAGCAGCCAAGCATGGGGCCAGTCCTACGAGCAGTACTTC
TRBD2	TRBV6-6	TRBJ2-2	-	CASSSSSAGGGGELFF	TGTGCCAGCAGTTCCTCTAGCGCGGGAGGCGGCGGGGAGCTGTTTTTT
-	TRBV6-1	TRBJ2-1	-	CASSEALEWSNEQFF	TGTGCCAGCAGTGAAGCGCTCGAATGGAGCAATGAGCAGTTCTTC
-	TRBV19	TRBJ1-3	-	CASARGAGNTIYF	TGTGCCAGTGCCCGCGGGGCTGGAAACACCATATATTTT
TRBD2	TRBV5-4	TRBJ2-1	-	CASSYGLAGGNEQFF	TGTGCCAGCAGCTATGGACTAGCGGGAGGAAATGAGCAGTTCTTC
-	TRBV21-1	TRBJ2-4	-	CASSPVLYFCASSKGQRVNIQYF	-
TRBD2	TRBV9	TRBJ2-1	-	CASSVGTSGSAGTNEQFF	TGTGCCAGCAGCGTAGGGACTAGCGGGTCCGCGGGCACCAATGAGCAGTTCTTC
TRBD1	TRBV28	TRBJ1-3	-	CASTGTGTGNTIYF	TGTGCCAGCACCGGGACAGGTACTGGAAACACCATATATTTT
-	TRBV6-5	TRBJ1-6	once	CASRSSYNSPLHF	TGTGCCAGCAGGAGCTCCTATAATTCACCCCTCCACTTT
-	TRBV9	TRBJ1-2	-	CASSVVGSVGVRNGYTF	TGTGCCAGCAGCGTAGTTGGATCGGTCGGGGTTCGGAATGGCTACACCTTC
TRBD2	TRBV5-1	TRBJ2-3	-	CASSRLGLAGAADTQYF	TGCGCCAGCAGCAGGCTGGGACTAGCGGGAGCGGCAGATACGCAGTATTTT
TRBD1	TRBV5-8	TRBJ1-5	-	CASSLVTGGVRAQHF	TGTGCCAGCAGCTTGGTAACAGGGGGTGTCAGGGCCCAGCATTTT
TRBD1	TRBV6-1	TRBJ1-3	-	CASSAPGTGGILTIYF	TGTGCCAGCAGTGCGCCGGGGACAGGGGGTATATTAACCATATATTTT
-	TRBV19	TRBJ2-1	-	CASSIFAGTGEQFF	TGTGCCAGTAGTATTTTTGCGGGAACGGGTGAGCAGTTCTTC
TRBD1	TRBV6-5	TRBJ1-1	-	CASSYSTGQANTEAFF	TGTGCCAGCAGTTACTCGACTGGACAGGCTAACACTGAAGCTTTCTTT
TRBD2	TRBV3-1/TRBV3-2	TRBJ2-7	-	CASSLGTSGSVEQYF	TGTGCCAGCAGCTTGGGGACTAGCGGGAGTGTCGAGCAGTACTTC
-	TRBV2	TRBJ2-7	-	CASSETGWGDSPPGEQYF	TGTGCCAGCAGTGAAACAGGGTGGGGTGATTCCCCTCCCGGCGAGCAGTACTTC
-	TRBV3-1/TRBV3-2	TRBJ1-3	-	CASRHNGESTIYF	TGTGCCAGCAGACACAACGGGGAGAGCACCATATATTTT
-	TRBV7-6	TRBJ2-2	-	CASSPLRVRGTGELFF	TGTGCCAGCAGCCCATTGCGGGTCCGGGGCACCGGGGAGCTGTTTTTT
TRBD1	TRBV7-6	TRBJ1-3	-	CASSRIGTGAPSSGNTIYF	TGTGCCAGCAGCCGAATTGGGACAGGGGCCCCGAGCTCTGGAAACACCATATATTTT
-	TRBV3-1/TRBV3-2	TRBJ2-7	once	CASSPSPGAHNEQYF	TGTGCCAGCAGCCCTAGCCCGGGAGCCCATAATGAGCAGTACTTC
-	TRBV11-3	TRBJ1-2	once	CASSLRSGDNYGYTF	TGTGCCAGCAGCTTAAGGTCAGGGGATAACTATGGCTACACCTTC
-	TRBV19	TRBJ1-2	once	CASSGLFSYGYTF	TGTGCCAGTAGTGGCTTATTCAGCTATGGCTACACCTTC
-	TRBV24-1	TRBJ2-1	few	CATSDGLGGAGADNEQFF	TGTGCCACCAGTGATGGCCTCGGGGGCGCGGGAGCTGACAATGAGCAGTTCTTC
-	TRBV7-9	TRBJ1-2	-	CASSLAGSYGYTF	TGTGCCAGCAGCTTAGCAGGGAGCTATGGCTACACCTTC